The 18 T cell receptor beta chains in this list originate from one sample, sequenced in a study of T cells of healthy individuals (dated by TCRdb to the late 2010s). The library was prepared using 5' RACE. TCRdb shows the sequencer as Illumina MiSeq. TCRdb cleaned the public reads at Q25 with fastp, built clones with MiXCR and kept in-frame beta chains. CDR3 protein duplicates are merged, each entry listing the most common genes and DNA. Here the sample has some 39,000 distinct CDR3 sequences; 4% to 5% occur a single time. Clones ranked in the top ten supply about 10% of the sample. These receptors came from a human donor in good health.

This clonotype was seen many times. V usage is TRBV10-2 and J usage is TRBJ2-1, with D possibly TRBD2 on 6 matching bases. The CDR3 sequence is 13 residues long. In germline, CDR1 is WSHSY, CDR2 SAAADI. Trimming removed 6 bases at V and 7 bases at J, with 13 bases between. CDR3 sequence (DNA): TGCGCCAGCAGGTGGCGGGATGTGAATGAGCAGTTCTTC. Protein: CASRWRDVNEQFF.

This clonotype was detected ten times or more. This chain's CDR3 is CASSQEAGTEAFF. The CDR3 coding sequence is TGTGCCAGCAGCCAAGAAGCAGGCACTGAAGCTTTCTTT. V is TRBV3-1 and J is TRBJ1-1; D uncertain. Trimming pared 0 bases from V and 4 bases from J, leaving 6 bases between. The CDR3 runs 13 residues. Germline lookup yields CDR1 LGHDT and CDR2 YNNKEL (reference sequence).

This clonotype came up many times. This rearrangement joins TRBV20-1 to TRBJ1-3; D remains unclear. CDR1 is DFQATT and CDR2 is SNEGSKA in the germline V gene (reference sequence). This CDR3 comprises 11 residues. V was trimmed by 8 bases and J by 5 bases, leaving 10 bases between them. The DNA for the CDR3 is TGCAGTCGCGCAGGCCGAAACACCATATATTTT. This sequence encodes CSRAGRNTIYF.

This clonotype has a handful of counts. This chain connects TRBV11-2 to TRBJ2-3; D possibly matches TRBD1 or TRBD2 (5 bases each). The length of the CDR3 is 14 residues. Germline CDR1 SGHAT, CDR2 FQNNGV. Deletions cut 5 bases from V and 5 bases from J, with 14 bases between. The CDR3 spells CASSAQGAGDTQYF. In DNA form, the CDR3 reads TGTGCCAGCAGCGCTCAGGGCGCGGGAGATACGCAGTATTTT.

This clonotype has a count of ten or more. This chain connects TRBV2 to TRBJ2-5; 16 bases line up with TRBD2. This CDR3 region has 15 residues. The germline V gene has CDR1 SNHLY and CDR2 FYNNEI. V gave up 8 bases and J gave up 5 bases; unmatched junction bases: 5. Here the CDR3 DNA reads TGTGCCAGCGGGACTAGCGGGGGGGCTTGGGAGACCCAGTACTTC. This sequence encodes CASGTSGGAWETQYF.

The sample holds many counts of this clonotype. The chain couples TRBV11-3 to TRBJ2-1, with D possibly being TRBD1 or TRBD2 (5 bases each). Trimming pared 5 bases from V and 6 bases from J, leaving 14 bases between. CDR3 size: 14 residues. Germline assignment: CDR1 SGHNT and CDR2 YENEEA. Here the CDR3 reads CASSRVGGGNEQFF. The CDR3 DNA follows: TGTGCCAGCAGCCGAGTTGGTGGGGGCAATGAGCAGTTCTTC.

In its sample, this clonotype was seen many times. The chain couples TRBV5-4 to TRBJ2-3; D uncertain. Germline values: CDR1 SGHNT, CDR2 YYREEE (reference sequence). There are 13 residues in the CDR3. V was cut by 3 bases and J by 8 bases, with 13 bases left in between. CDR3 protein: CASSSQTVLTQYF. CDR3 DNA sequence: TGTGCCAGCAGCTCGCAGACTGTCCTTACGCAGTATTTT.

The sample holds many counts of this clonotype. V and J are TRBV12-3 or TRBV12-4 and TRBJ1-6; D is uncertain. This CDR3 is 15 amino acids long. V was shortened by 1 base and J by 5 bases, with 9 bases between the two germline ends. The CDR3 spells CASSLGDGNNSPLHF. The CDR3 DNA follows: TGTGCCAGCAGTTTAGGAGACGGGAATAATTCACCCCTCCACTTT.

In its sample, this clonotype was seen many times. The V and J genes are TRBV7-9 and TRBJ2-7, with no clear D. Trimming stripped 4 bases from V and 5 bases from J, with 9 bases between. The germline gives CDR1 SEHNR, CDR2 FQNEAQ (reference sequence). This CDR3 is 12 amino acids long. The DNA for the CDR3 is TGTGCCAGCAGCTACAGCCCCCACGAGCAGTACTTC. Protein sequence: CASSYSPHEQYF.

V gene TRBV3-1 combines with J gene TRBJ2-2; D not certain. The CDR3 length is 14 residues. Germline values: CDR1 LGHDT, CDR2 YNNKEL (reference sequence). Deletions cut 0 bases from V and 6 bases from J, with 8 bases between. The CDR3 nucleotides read TGTGCCAGCAGCCAAGAGGTCAGCTCCGGGGAGCTGTTTTTT. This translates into CASSQEVSSGELFF.

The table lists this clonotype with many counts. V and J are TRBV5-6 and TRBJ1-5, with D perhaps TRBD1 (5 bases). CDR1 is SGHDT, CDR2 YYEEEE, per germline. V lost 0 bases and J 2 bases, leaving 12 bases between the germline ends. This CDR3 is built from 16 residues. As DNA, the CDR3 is TGTGCCAGCAGCTTGGCGGGGGTCCTGGGCAATCAGCCCCAGCATTTT. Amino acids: CASSLAGVLGNQPQHF.

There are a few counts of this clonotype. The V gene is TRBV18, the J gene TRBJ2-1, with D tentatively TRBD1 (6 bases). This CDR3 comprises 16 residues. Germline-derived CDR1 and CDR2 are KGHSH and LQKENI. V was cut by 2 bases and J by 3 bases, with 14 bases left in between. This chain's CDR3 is CASSPTITGRYNEQFF. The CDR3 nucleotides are TGTGCCAGCTCACCAACTATAACAGGGCGCTACAATGAGCAGTTCTTC.

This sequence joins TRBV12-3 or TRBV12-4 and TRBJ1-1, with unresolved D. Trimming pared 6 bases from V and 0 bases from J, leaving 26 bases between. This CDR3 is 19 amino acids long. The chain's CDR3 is CASSPPGTLGQTLNTEAFF. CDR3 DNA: TGTGCCAGCAGCCCTCCAGGTACTTTAGGCCAGACCCTGAACACTGAAGCTTTCTTT.

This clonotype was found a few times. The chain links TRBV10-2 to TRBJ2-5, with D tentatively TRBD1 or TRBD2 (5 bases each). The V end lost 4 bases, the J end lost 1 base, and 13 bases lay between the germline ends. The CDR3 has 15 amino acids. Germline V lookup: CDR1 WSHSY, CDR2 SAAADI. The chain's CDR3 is CASSGGTGLQETQYF. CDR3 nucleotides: TGCGCCAGCAGTGGTGGGACGGGCCTCCAAGAGACCCAGTACTTC.

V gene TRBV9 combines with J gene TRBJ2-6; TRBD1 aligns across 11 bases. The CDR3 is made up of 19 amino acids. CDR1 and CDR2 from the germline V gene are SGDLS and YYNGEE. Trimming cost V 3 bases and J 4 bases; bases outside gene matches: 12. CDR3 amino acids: CASSARTGGPLAGANVLTF. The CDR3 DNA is TGTGCCAGCAGCGCCAGGACAGGGGGCCCCCTCGCCGGGGCCAACGTCCTGACTTTC.

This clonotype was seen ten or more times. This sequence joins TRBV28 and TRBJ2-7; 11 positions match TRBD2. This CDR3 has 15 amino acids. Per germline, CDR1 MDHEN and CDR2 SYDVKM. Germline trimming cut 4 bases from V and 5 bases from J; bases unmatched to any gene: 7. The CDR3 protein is CASSSSGGLEDEQYF. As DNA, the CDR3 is TGTGCCAGCAGTTCTAGCGGGGGGTTAGAAGACGAGCAGTACTTC.

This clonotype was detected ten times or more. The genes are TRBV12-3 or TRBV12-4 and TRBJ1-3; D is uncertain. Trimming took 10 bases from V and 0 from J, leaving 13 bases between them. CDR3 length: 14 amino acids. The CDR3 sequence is CATPSVSSGNTIYF. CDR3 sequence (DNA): TGTGCCACCCCTTCGGTGAGCTCTGGAAACACCATATATTTT.

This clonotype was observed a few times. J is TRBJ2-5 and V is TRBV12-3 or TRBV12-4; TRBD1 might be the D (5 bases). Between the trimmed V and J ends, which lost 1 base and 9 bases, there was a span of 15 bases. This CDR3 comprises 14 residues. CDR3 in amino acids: CASSLGTGQMAQYF. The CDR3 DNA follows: TGTGCCAGCAGTTTAGGCACAGGCCAGATGGCCCAGTACTTC.